This T cell receptor beta chain was identified in a study of Graves' ophthalmopathy and Graves' hyperthyroidism. Stable hyperthyroidism denotes an absence of ophthalmopathy throughout 18 months of follow-up. The PBMC fraction was derived from 9 to 10 ml of fresh peripheral blood. This clonotype was counted at least ten times. Amplification from RNA transcripts yielded the TCR beta CDR3 regions. RT-PCR with HTBI primers came first, then second-round multiplex PCR. TCRdb recomputed calls from the multiplex PCR reads with MiXCR, one row per CDR3 protein. The sample contains some 370,000 distinct CDR3 sequences, 17% of which appear only once. This TCR came from an adult woman with stable Graves' hyperthyroidism. Sample: peripheral blood.

The CDR3 DNA follows: TGTGCCAGCAGTTTACGAAATACGGCCGAGGCTGAAGCTTTCTTT. This gives the protein CASSLRNTAEAEAFF. V usage is TRBV12-3 or TRBV12-4 and J usage is TRBJ1-1; D gene ambiguous. Deletions cut 2 bases from V and 6 bases from J, with 16 bases between. This CDR3 region has 15 residues.